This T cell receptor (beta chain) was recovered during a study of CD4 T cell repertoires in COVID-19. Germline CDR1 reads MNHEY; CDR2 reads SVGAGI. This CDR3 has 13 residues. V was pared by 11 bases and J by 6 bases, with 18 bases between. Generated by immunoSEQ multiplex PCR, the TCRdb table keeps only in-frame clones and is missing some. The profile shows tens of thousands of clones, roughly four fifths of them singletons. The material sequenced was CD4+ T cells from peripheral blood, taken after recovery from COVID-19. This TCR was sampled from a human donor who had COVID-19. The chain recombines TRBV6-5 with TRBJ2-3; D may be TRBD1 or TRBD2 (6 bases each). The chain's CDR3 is CALKGGRWDTQYF. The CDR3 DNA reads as TGTGCCCTTAAAGGGGGGCGGTGGGATACGCAGTATTTT.